The 27 T cell receptor beta chains presented below share a single source sample, sequenced in a study of T cells after yellow fever vaccination (dated by TCRdb to 2018 to 2020). Libraries were constructed by 5' RACE. Sequencer: Illumina NovaSeq 6000. TCRdb trimmed the raw reads at Q25, called clones with MiXCR and kept productive beta chains. Identical CDR3 protein sequences are pooled into one entry, listed with their most common genes and DNA. Recorded for this sample are approximately 300,000 distinct CDR3 sequences; around 10% of them occurred a single time. Over 3% of the sample is held by the ten biggest clonotypes. The intended sense of this specimen's treatment or condition label: live attenuated yellow fever vaccine strain. The sample here was CD4+ T cells sorted from PBMCs, taken 45 days after the yellow fever booster vaccination. The source of these receptors is a man aged 18 to 35 who received the YFV17D yellow fever vaccine.

The chain carries TRBV12-3 or TRBV12-4 and TRBJ2-5; D is undetermined. This CDR3 region has 14 residues. The V end lost 6 bases, the J end lost 3 bases, and 14 bases lay between the germline ends. The CDR3 protein is CASSMVRPEETQYF. In DNA, the CDR3 is TGTGCCAGCAGCATGGTACGTCCTGAAGAGACCCAGTACTTC.

A few counts support this clonotype. This sequence joins TRBV4-3 and TRBJ2-1, with D unresolved. Trimming stripped 2 bases from V and 0 bases from J, with 17 bases between. Germline CDR1 LGHNA, CDR2 YSLEER. The CDR3 runs 18 residues. CDR3 residues: CASSQLAGRWSSYNEQFF. In DNA, the CDR3 is TGCGCCAGCAGCCAATTAGCCGGACGGTGGAGCTCCTACAATGAGCAGTTCTTC.

This clonotype was counted a few times. Here the CDR3 reads CASSPAGTGLGKLFF. The CDR3 DNA follows: TGTGCCAGCAGCCCCGCAGGGACAGGGTTGGGAAAACTGTTTTTT. The rearrangement uses TRBV7-2 and TRBJ1-4, with 9 bases matching TRBD1. Per germline, CDR1 SGHTA and CDR2 FQGNSA. V was pared by 5 bases and J by 10 bases, with 11 bases of the junction left unmatched. This CDR3 is 15 amino acids long.

This clonotype appeared many times. The chain uses TRBV27 and TRBJ1-1; no clear D gene. V was cut by 9 bases and J by 0 bases, with 11 bases left in between. The V gene's germline CDR1 is MNHEY and CDR2 SMNVEV (reference sequence). The length of the CDR3 is 13 residues. The CDR3 is CASRDDVNTEAFF. The CDR3 region has the DNA TGTGCCAGTCGGGATGATGTGAACACTGAAGCTTTCTTT.

There are a few counts of this clonotype. The rearrangement uses TRBV12-3 or TRBV12-4 and TRBJ2-5, with D perhaps TRBD2 (6 bases). V was pared by 3 bases and J by 2 bases, with 10 bases between. CDR3 length: 14 residues. The CDR3, as DNA: TGTGCCAGCAGTTTTTCGCGGGGACAAGAGACCCAGTACTTC. Its protein is CASSFSRGQETQYF.

This clonotype was seen a few times. CDR3 sequence reads: CASSQPSGGHNEQFF. CDR3 DNA sequence: TGTGCCAGCAGTCAACCCAGCGGGGGGCACAATGAGCAGTTCTTC. V usage is TRBV5-4 and J usage is TRBJ2-1, with 9 nucleotides matching TRBD2. V was clipped by 5 bases and J by 5 bases; unmatched bases: 8. The germline V gene has CDR1 SGHNT and CDR2 YYREEE (reference sequence). The CDR3 length is 15 residues.

This chain joins TRBV6-7 and TRBJ1-1; D uncertain. TRBV6-7 is labeled an ORF, and its function is uncertain. The CDR3 sequence is 14 residues long. V was pared by 5 bases and J by 3 bases, with 13 bases between. CDR3 loop: CASSPRTHHTEAFF. The CDR3 DNA sequence: TGTGCCAGCAGTCCCCGGACTCACCACACTGAAGCTTTCTTT.

The genes are TRBV5-4 and TRBJ2-1; 11 positions match TRBD2. This CDR3 contains 16 residues. Looked up from germline, CDR1 is SGHNT and CDR2 is YYREEE (reference sequence). V trimming: 0 bases; J trimming: 5 bases; junction bases outside the gene matches: 4. The CDR3 coding sequence is TGTGCCAGCAGCTTGGGGGCTAGCGGGGGGAACAATGAGCAGTTCTTC. Its protein is CASSLGASGGNNEQFF.

This clonotype was recorded only once. The chain links TRBV5-4 to TRBJ1-1; perhaps TRBD1 as D (5 bases). In germline, CDR1 is SGHNT, CDR2 YYREEE (reference sequence). The CDR3 is 15 amino acids. Trimming pared 3 bases from V and 4 bases from J, leaving 16 bases between. CDR3 in amino acids: CASSSLGRYITEAFF. Written as DNA, the CDR3 is TGTGCCAGCAGCTCGCTGGGGCGGTACATCACTGAAGCTTTCTTT.

This clonotype was seen a handful of times. The CDR3 protein is CAISGSPGQGFETQYF. Written as DNA, the CDR3 is TGTGCCATCAGTGGGTCTCCGGGACAGGGATTTGAGACCCAGTACTTC. This rearrangement joins TRBV10-3 to TRBJ2-5, with 9 bases aligning to TRBD1. There are 16 residues in the CDR3. Germline CDR1 is ENHRY and CDR2 is SYGVKD. The trim removed 4 bases at V and 5 bases at J, leaving 11 bases unmatched.

This clonotype was recorded at least ten times. The V call is TRBV4-3, the J call TRBJ2-3, with 14 bases lining up with TRBD2. Germline CDR1 reads LGHNA; CDR2 reads YSLEER. The V and J ends lost 4 bases and 5 bases, in that order; junction bases with no gene match: 8. The CDR3 is 17 residues long. The CDR3 reads CASSLLTSGGVVDTQYF. The DNA of the CDR3 is TGCGCCAGCAGCCTTTTGACTAGCGGGGGGGTAGTAGATACGCAGTATTTT.

CDR3 sequence reads: CASSDFRGGTGELFF. CDR3 nucleotide sequence: TGTGCCAGCAGCGACTTCAGGGGGGGCACCGGGGAGCTGTTTTTT. The genes are TRBV11-2 and TRBJ2-2, with D perhaps being TRBD1 or TRBD2 (7 bases each). This CDR3 is 15 amino acids long. V was clipped by 5 bases and J by 4 bases, with 14 bases between them. Germline CDR1 and CDR2: SGHAT and FQNNGV. Variable domain in full (rest from reference TRBV11-2 and TRBJ2-2): EAGVAQSPRYKIIEKRQSVAFWCNPISGHATLYWYQQILGQGPKLLIQFQNNGVVDDSQLPKDRFSAERLKGVDSTLKIQPAKLEDSAVYLCASSDFRGGTGELFFGEGSRLTVL.

This clonotype was seen ten or more times. The V and J genes are TRBV5-1 and TRBJ2-3; D may be TRBD2 (6 bases). V shed 0 bases and J shed 3 bases, with 14 bases lying between them. In germline, CDR1 is SGHRS, CDR2 YFSETQ. The CDR3 extends over 16 amino acids. The CDR3 nucleotides are TGCGCCAGCAGCTTGGAGGCGGGATGGGGTACAGATACGCAGTATTTT. Translating it yields CASSLEAGWGTDTQYF.

This clonotype was seen only a few times. The chain has TRBV6-5 and TRBJ2-5, with D possibly matching TRBD2 (5 bases). Germline V gene lookup returns CDR1 MNHEY and CDR2 SVGAGI. The CDR3 spans 15 residues. Trimming cost V 2 bases and J 4 bases, with 14 bases left between them. CDR3 nucleotides: TGTGCCAGCAGTTACAGACCCGACCGGGGAGAGACCCAGTACTTC. It encodes CASSYRPDRGETQYF.

This clonotype occurred a few times. The CDR3: CAQGASSYNEQFF. CDR3 DNA: TGTGCCCAGGGGGCGAGCTCCTACAATGAGCAGTTCTTC. The gene calls are TRBV12-3 or TRBV12-4 and TRBJ2-1, with 8 bases aligning to TRBD1. The CDR3 has 13 amino acids. The ends lost 11 bases at V and 0 bases at J; junction bases unmatched: 3.

The chain combines TRBV11-2 with TRBJ2-7; 11 nucleotides agree with TRBD1. The J segment lost 6 bases and the V segment lost 5 bases, leaving 3 bases of the junction unmatched. This CDR3 is 13 amino acids long. CDR1 SGHAT and CDR2 FQNNGV come from the germline V gene. The CDR3 is CASSSGQGAEQYV. The CDR3 nucleotides read TGTGCCAGCAGCAGCGGACAGGGGGCCGAGCAGTACGTC.

This clonotype was recorded a few times. The chain joins TRBV5-1 to TRBJ2-7, with D possibly TRBD1 on 5 matching bases. This CDR3 has 15 residues. Trimming took off 3 bases at V and 6 bases at J, with 19 bases between the two ends. Germline V gene data show CDR1 as SGHRS and CDR2 as YFSETQ. The CDR3 DNA reads TGCGCCAGCAGCTCATCGCGGAACTGGGGCCTCGAGCAGTACTTC. It specifies CASSSSRNWGLEQYF.

The genes are TRBV19 and TRBJ2-4; no definite D call. V was clipped by 8 bases and J by 0 bases, with 8 bases between them. The CDR3 runs to 13 residues. Germline-derived CDR1 and CDR2 are LNHDA and SQIVND (reference sequence). The CDR3 spells CASGEGAKNIQYF. CDR3 DNA sequence: TGTGCCAGTGGCGAAGGAGCCAAAAACATTCAGTACTTC.

The CDR3 spells CSAAGGPYNEQFF. Written as DNA, the CDR3 is TGCAGCGCGGCCGGGGGACCTTACAATGAGCAGTTCTTC. The chain couples TRBV29-1 to TRBJ2-1, with D perhaps TRBD2 (6 bases). The germline V gene has CDR1 SQVTM and CDR2 ANQGSEA. CDR3 length equals 13 residues. V lost 7 bases and J 4 bases, leaving 14 bases between the germline ends.

This clonotype came up a few times. The chain recombines TRBV15 with TRBJ2-5, with 7 bases fitting TRBD1. The CDR3 sequence is 16 residues long. After removal of 8 bases from V and 2 bases from J, the junction contained 14 bases not matched to a gene. Germline values: CDR1 LNHNV, CDR2 YYDKDF (reference sequence). The chain's CDR3 is CATGNLRTGAQETQYF. For the CDR3, the DNA is TGTGCCACCGGGAACCTTCGTACAGGGGCGCAAGAGACCCAGTACTTC.

This clonotype was counted only a few times. The V and J genes are TRBV7-9 and TRBJ2-7, with 7 bases fitting TRBD2. CDR3 length equals 15 residues. Germline V gene data show CDR1 as SEHNR and CDR2 as FQNEAQ (reference sequence). The J segment lost 0 bases and the V segment lost 3 bases, leaving 5 bases of the junction unmatched. CDR3 protein: CASSFGRGSSYEQYF. As DNA, the CDR3 is TGTGCCAGCAGCTTTGGGCGGGGGAGCTCCTACGAGCAGTACTTC.

The chain employs TRBV6-6 and TRBJ2-6; D remains unclear. With 0 bases removed from V and 0 bases from J, the gap between germline ends came to 6 bases. From germline, CDR1 is MNHNY and CDR2 SVGAGI (reference sequence). The CDR3 spans 16 residues. DNA for the CDR3: TGTGCCAGCAGTTACTCGATAAGCTCTGGGGCCAACGTCCTGACTTTC. Residues: CASSYSISSGANVLTF.

The J gene is TRBJ2-3, the V gene TRBV5-5, with 11 bases identical to TRBD2. CDR1 is SGHKS, CDR2 YYEKEE, per germline (reference sequence). This CDR3 spans 15 amino acids. After removal of 4 bases from V and 8 bases from J, the junction contained 9 bases not matched to a gene. The CDR3 nucleotides read TGTGCCAGCAGCGTTAGCGGGGGGGCCGATCCTACGCAGTATTTT. Encoded protein: CASSVSGGADPTQYF.

A few counts support this clonotype. The chain employs TRBV3-1 and TRBJ1-1; D not certain. In germline, CDR1 is LGHDT, CDR2 YNNKEL (reference sequence). The germline V and J ends were trimmed by 4 bases and 8 bases, with 14 bases remaining between them. This CDR3 region has 13 residues. Here the CDR3 DNA reads TGTGCCAGCAGCCCCACCGTTTCCGGGGAAGCTTTCTTT. Its translation is CASSPTVSGEAFF.

This rearrangement joins TRBV4-3 to TRBJ1-2; unclear D gene. The CDR3 loop spans 13 amino acids. Trimming took 0 bases from V and 3 from J, leaving 5 bases between them. Germline-derived CDR1 and CDR2 are LGHNA and YSLEER. The CDR3 here is CASSQDTDYGYTF. CDR3 nucleotide sequence: TGCGCCAGCAGCCAAGATACCGACTATGGCTACACCTTC.

The chain has TRBV7-2 and TRBJ2-1; D might be TRBD2 (7 bases). Looked up from germline, CDR1 is SGHTA and CDR2 is FQGNSA. V was shortened by 4 bases and J by 12 bases, with 16 bases between the two germline ends. This CDR3 is 13 amino acids long. DNA of the CDR3: TGTGCCAGCAGCTCCCGGACAGCGGGGTGGCAGTTCTTC. Amino acids: CASSSRTAGWQFF.

Concerning this clonotype itself: At one end the junction does not follow the germline gene, possibly because of a read error. The chain is built from TRBV20-1 and TRBJ2-3, with D possibly being TRBD1 (7 bases). Germline CDR1 is DFQATT and CDR2 is SNEGSKA (reference sequence). The CDR3 length is 15 residues. CDR3 amino acids: CSAAQSGSGTDTQFF. The CDR3 region has the DNA TGCAGTGCAGCGCAAAGCGGGTCCGGGACAGATACGCAGTTTTTT.